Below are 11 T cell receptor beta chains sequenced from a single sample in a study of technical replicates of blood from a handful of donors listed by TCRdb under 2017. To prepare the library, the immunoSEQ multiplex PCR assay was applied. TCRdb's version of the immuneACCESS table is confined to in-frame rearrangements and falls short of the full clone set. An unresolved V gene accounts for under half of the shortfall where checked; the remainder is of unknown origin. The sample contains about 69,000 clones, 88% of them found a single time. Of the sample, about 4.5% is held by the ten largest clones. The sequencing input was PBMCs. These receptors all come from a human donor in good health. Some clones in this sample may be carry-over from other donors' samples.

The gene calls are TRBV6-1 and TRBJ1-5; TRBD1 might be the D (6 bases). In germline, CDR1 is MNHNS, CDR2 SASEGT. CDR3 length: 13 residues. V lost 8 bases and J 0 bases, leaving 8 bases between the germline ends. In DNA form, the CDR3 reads TGTGCCAGCTACAGGGATAGCAATCAGCCCCAGCATTTT. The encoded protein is CASYRDSNQPQHF.

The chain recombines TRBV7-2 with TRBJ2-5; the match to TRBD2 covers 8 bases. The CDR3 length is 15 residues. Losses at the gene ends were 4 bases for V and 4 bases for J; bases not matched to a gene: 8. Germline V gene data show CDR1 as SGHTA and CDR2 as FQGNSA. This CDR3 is CASSSRAGVGETQYF. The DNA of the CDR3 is TGTGCCAGCAGCTCTAGAGCGGGAGTAGGAGAGACCCAGTACTTC.

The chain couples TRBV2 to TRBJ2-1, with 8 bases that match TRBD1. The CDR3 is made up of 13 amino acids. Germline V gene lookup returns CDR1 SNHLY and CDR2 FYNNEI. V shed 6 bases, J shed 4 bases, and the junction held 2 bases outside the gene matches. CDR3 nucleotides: TGTGCCAGCAGAAGGACAGGGTACAATGAGCAGTTCTTC. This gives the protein CASRRTGYNEQFF.

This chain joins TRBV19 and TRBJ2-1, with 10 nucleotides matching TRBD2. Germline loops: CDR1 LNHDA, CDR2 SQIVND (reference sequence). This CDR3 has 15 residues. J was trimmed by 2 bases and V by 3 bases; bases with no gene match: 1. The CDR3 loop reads CASSISGGTYNEQFF. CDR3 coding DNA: TGTGCCAGTAGTATTAGCGGGGGGACCTACAATGAGCAGTTCTTC.

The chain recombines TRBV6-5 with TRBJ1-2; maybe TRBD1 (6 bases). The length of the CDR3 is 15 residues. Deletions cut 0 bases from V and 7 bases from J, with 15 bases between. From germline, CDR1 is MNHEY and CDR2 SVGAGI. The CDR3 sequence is CASSYSGGSGSGYTF. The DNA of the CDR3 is TGTGCCAGCAGTTACTCTGGGGGCTCGGGAAGTGGCTACACCTTC.

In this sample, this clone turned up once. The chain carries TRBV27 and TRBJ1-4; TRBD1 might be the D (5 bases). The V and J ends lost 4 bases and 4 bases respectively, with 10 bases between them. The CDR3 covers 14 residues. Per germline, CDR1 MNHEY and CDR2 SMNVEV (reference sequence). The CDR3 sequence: CASSSGRGNEKLFF. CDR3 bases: TGTGCCAGCAGTTCAGGGCGGGGTAATGAAAAACTGTTTTTT.

In DNA form, the CDR3 reads TGTGCCAGCAGCTTAGTCGGCGGAATTGTAGCCTACGAGCAGTACTTC. Its translation: CASSLVGGIVAYEQYF. The rearrangement uses TRBV7-2 and TRBJ2-7; no firm D call. The germline CDR1 and CDR2 sequences are SGHTA and FQGNSA. Trimming stripped 1 base from V and 2 bases from J, with 15 bases between. The CDR3 length is 16 residues.

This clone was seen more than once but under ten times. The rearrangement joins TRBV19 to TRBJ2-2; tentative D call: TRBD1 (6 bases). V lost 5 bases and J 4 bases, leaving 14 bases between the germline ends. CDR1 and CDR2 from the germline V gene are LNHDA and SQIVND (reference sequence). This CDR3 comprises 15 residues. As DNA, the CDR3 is TGTGCCAGTAGTCTATACGTAGGGGGCACCGGGGAGCTGTTTTTT. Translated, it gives CASSLYVGGTGELFF.

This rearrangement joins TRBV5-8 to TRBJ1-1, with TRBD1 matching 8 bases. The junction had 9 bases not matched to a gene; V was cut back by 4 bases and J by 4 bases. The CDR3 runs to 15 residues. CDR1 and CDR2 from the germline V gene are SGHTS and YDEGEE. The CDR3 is CASSQGQGPGTEAFF. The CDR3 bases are TGTGCCAGCAGCCAAGGACAGGGTCCGGGCACTGAAGCTTTCTTT.

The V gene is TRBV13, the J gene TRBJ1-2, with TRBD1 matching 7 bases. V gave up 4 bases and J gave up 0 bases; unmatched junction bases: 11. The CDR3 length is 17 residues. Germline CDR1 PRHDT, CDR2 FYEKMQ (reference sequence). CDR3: CASSSLSGTDSNYGYTF. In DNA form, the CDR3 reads TGTGCCAGCAGCTCTCTTTCGGGGACAGATTCTAACTATGGCTACACCTTC.

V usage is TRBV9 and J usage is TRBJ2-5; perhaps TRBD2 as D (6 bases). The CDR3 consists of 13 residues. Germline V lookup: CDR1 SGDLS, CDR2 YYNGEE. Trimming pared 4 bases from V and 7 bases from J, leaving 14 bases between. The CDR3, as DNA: TGTGCCAGCAGCCCCCGACCAGCGGGGACCCAGTACTTC. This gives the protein CASSPRPAGTQYF.